The clone carrying this TCR beta chain was picked up a small number of times. The germline V and J ends were trimmed by 5 bases and 7 bases, with 14 bases remaining between them. Germline V gives CDR1 LNHDA, CDR2 SQIVND (reference sequence). This CDR3 is built from 13 residues. These data are taken from a study of blood T cell repertoires in COVID-19. TCRdb keeps only in-frame clones here, not all; method: immunoSEQ multiplex PCR. Seen here are some 200,000 clones, roughly 77% observed once, and the top ten hold nearly 9.5%. All enrollees were roughly 18 to 100 years old and from roughly 26 US areas. The receptor was derived from a man aged 35 to 55 who had recovered from COVID-19. This sequence joins TRBV19 and TRBJ1-2, with no clear D. Sequencing was done on a sample of PBMCs or T cells enriched from blood (not recorded which). As DNA, the CDR3 is TGTGCCAGTAGTTTGACGGGAAGGAGTGGCTACACCTTC. The encoded protein is CASSLTGRSGYTF.